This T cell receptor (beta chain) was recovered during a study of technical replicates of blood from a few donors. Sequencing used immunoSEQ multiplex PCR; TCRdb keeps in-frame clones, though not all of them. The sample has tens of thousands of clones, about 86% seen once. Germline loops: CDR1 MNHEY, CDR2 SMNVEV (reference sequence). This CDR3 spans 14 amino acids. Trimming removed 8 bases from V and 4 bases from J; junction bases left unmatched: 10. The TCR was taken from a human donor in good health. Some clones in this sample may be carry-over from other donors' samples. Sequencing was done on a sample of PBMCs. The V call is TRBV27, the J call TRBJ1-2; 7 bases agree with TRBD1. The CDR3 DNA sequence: TGTGCCAGCGGTTATACAGGGGTTAGCTATGGCTACACCTTC. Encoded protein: CASGYTGVSYGYTF.